The 17 T cell receptor beta chains in this list originate from one sample, sequenced in a study of T cells in women clearing cervical HPV infection. Generated by immunoSEQ multiplex PCR, the TCRdb table keeps only in-frame clones and is missing some. The repertoire table contains tens of thousands of clones. Sequences were obtained from blood buffy coat. These receptors were obtained from a woman aged 18 to 75 with a cervical HPV16 infection that either progressed to CIN3+ or cleared (not recorded which).

A remark on this clone: The CDR3 extends 3 residues past the end of the read, so its final part is completed from the germline J gene. This chain uses TRBV7-9 with TRBJ2-1; D remains unclear. In germline, CDR1 is SEHNR, CDR2 FQNEAQ (reference sequence). Trimming took 7 bases from V and 5 from J, leaving 6 bases between them. The CDR3 covers 11 residues. CDR3 DNA (partial): TGTGCCAGCACTGCAGACAATGAG. This encodes CASTADNE. Given in full, the CDR3 is CASTADNEQFF.

Points on this clone: Coverage ceases 3 residues before the CDR3 finishes, and the germline J gene fills in the end. The J gene is TRBJ1-2, the V gene TRBV20-1; 9 nucleotides align to TRBD1. Germline CDR1 DFQATT, CDR2 SNEGSKA (reference sequence). Losses at the gene ends were 6 bases for V and 4 bases for J; bases not matched to a gene: 3. This CDR3 has 12 amino acids. Partial CDR3 DNA: TGCAGTGCAAAGGACAGGGGCTATGGC. Its translation: CSAKDRGYG. In full, the CDR3 is CSAKDRGYGYTF.

Concerning this clone itself: The CDR3 end is not reached by the read, which stops 3 residues before it; the germline J gene fills it in. This sequence joins TRBV5-1 and TRBJ2-4; 12 bases map to TRBD1. Per the germline V gene, CDR1 is SGHRS and CDR2 is YFSETQ. CDR3 length: 16 residues. The CDR3 protein is CASSPGTGGLKGIQYF. The CDR3 bases that were read are TGCGCCAGCAGCCCAGGGACAGGGGGCTTGAAAGGGATT.

About this clone itself: The observed sequence ends 3 residues before the CDR3 terminus, with the missing tail filled in from the germline J gene. V is TRBV20-1 and J is TRBJ2-3, with D perhaps matching TRBD1 (6 bases). The CDR3 runs 13 residues. Germline loops: CDR1 DFQATT, CDR2 SNEGSKA (reference sequence). V shed 3 bases and J shed 1 base, with 8 bases lying between them. The DNA read from the CDR3 is TGCAGTGCTAGGGACAGTCGCACAGATACG. Residues: CSARDSRTDT. The full CDR3 protein is CSARDSRTDTQYF.

Note on this clone: The CDR3 end is not reached by the read, which stops 3 residues before it; the germline J gene fills it in. The genes are TRBV29-1 and TRBJ2-5; 14 bases map to TRBD2. In germline, CDR1 is SQVTM, CDR2 ANQGSEA. The CDR3 spans 18 residues. The junction had 15 bases not matched to a gene; V was cut back by 5 bases and J by 4 bases. The CDR3 loop reads CSVRSTGPGLAGGETQYF. The sequenced part of the CDR3 DNA is TGCAGCGTTCGTTCGACAGGGCCCGGACTAGCGGGAGGAGAGACC.

A word on this clone: With the read ending 3 residues before the CDR3 end, the germline J gene is used to fill in that end. The chain links TRBV7-9 to TRBJ1-1; D possibly corresponds to TRBD1 (5 bases). The CDR3 is made up of 13 amino acids. Germline V lookup: CDR1 SEHNR, CDR2 FQNEAQ (reference sequence). V lost 6 bases and J 6 bases, leaving 14 bases between the germline ends. CDR3 DNA (partial): TGTGCCAGCAGTCTATCGACGGGGGCTGAA. Translated: CASSLSTGAE. In full, the CDR3 is CASSLSTGAEAFF.

The part of the CDR3 DNA that was read is TGCGCCAGCAGCTTGGCGGGACAGTCCAACACTGAA. It yields the protein CASSLAGQSNTE. The full CDR3 sequence reads CASSLAGQSNTEAFF. The V gene is TRBV5-1, the J gene TRBJ1-1, with TRBD1 matching over 7 bases. The read ends 3 residues shy of where the CDR3 ends; the end is completed using the germline J gene. Per the germline V gene, CDR1 is SGHRS and CDR2 is YFSETQ. The V gene end was trimmed by 0 bases and the J gene end by 2 bases; junction bases not matched to a gene: 4. This CDR3 region has 15 residues. Based on the CDR3 plus reference TRBV5-1 and TRBJ1-1, the full variable domain is KAGVTQTPRYLIKTRGQQVTLSCSPISGHRSVSWYQQTPGQGLQFLFEYFSETQRNKGNFPGRFSGRQFSNSRSEMNVSTLELGDSALYLCASSLAGQSNTEAFFGQGTRLTVV.

As to this clone: The read terminates 3 residues before the CDR3 end, so the remaining end is supplied by the germline J gene. This chain connects TRBV10-3 to TRBJ2-2, with TRBD2 matching 9 bases. CDR1 ENHRY and CDR2 SYGVKD come from the germline V gene. V lost 4 bases to trimming and J lost 4 bases; unmatched junction nucleotides: 4. The CDR3 has 15 residues. The DNA read from the CDR3 is TGTGCCATCAGTGCGATGACTAGCGGCACCGGGGAG. Translation: CAISAMTSGTGE. The entire CDR3 reads CAISAMTSGTGELFF.

Notes on this clone: Read data end 3 residues before the CDR3 end; the end is taken from the germline J gene. The rearrangement uses TRBV7-2 and TRBJ2-7; possible D gene TRBD1, 5 bases. CDR1 SGHTA and CDR2 FQGNSA come from the germline V gene. This CDR3 has 13 amino acids. The ends were cut back, 3 bases at V and 1 base at J, with 7 bases in the middle. CDR3 amino acids: CASSFQGSYEQYF. The sequenced CDR3 bases are TGTGCCAGCAGCTTCCAGGGTTCCTACGAG.

In the case of this clone: The read terminates 3 residues before the CDR3 end, so the remaining end is supplied by the germline J gene. The V gene is TRBV20-1, the J gene TRBJ1-6; 10 bases align to TRBD1. The V and J ends lost 4 bases and 7 bases, in that order; junction bases with no gene match: 7. CDR3 length: 15 amino acids. Per germline, CDR1 DFQATT and CDR2 SNEGSKA (reference sequence). The covered CDR3 bases are TGCAGTGCTATTCCCCGGACAGGGGGAAATTCACCC. This gives the protein CSAIPRTGGNSP. The CDR3 in full is CSAIPRTGGNSPLHF.

To note about this clone: The read gets to within 3 residues of the CDR3 end, and the germline J gene fills in the rest. J is TRBJ2-1 and V is TRBV7-6; a possible D gene is TRBD1 (5 bases). CDR1 and CDR2 (germline): SGHVS, FNYEAQ. The CDR3 extends over 15 amino acids. V lost 5 bases to trimming and J lost 2 bases, with 13 bases between them. The CDR3 sequence: CASSTGWGAYNEQFF. The DNA read from the CDR3 is TGTGCCAGCAGCACAGGCTGGGGCGCCTACAATGAG. Drawing the rest from reference TRBV7-6 and TRBJ2-1, the complete variable domain is GAGVSQSPRYKVTKRGQDVALRCDPISGHVSLYWYRQALGQGPEFLTYFNYEAQQDKSGLPNDRFSAERPEGSISTLTIQRTEQRDSAMYRCASSTGWGAYNEQFFGPGTRLTVL.

Points on this clone: The CDR3 is cut off 3 residues early in the read; its end comes from the germline J gene. This chain uses TRBV6-2 or TRBV6-3 with TRBJ2-1, with 13 bases aligning to TRBD2. The CDR3 contains 15 residues. Germline V gene sequence: CDR1 MNHEY, CDR2 SVGEGT. Germline trimming cut 6 bases from V and 7 bases from J; bases unmatched to any gene: 6. CDR3 amino acids: CASSPGTSGKNEQFF. CDR3 DNA, as far as it was read: TGTGCCAGCAGCCCCGGGACTAGCGGGAAAAATGAG.

Remarks on this clone: Read coverage stops 3 residues before the CDR3 terminus; the germline J gene supplies the remainder. V usage is TRBV30 and J usage is TRBJ1-6; D ambiguous. The V gene lost 2 bases and the J gene lost 6 bases, with 8 bases spanning the gap. The CDR3 contains 13 residues. Germline V gene sequence: CDR1 GTSNPN, CDR2 SVGIG (reference sequence). The CDR3 DNA, read in part, is TGTGCCTGGAGTTCAGGTGTTAATTCACCC. As protein: CAWSSGVNSP. The CDR3 in full is CAWSSGVNSPLHF.

As for this clone: The observed sequence ends 3 residues before the CDR3 terminus, with the missing tail filled in from the germline J gene. The V and J genes are TRBV7-9 and TRBJ2-4, with 9 bases that match TRBD1. The CDR3 contains 12 residues. Germline CDR1 reads SEHNR; CDR2 reads FQNEAQ (reference sequence). The sequenced CDR3 bases are TGTGCCAGCAGCTTAGAGGGACAGGGT. This sequence encodes CASSLEGQG. In full, the CDR3 is CASSLEGQGQYF.

As regards this clone: The missing CDR3 end, 3 residues past where the read stops, is filled in from the germline J gene. The gene calls are TRBV11-2 and TRBJ1-2; the D gene is possibly TRBD1 (5 bases). The CDR3 has 15 residues. Germline-derived CDR1 and CDR2 are SGHAT and FQNNGV. CDR3 DNA (partial): TGTGCCAGCAGCTTATTGGATAGGGGAATATACGAC. This translates into CASSLLDRGIYD. The full CDR3 reads CASSLLDRGIYDYTF.

Notes on this clone: The read gets to within 3 residues of the CDR3 end, and the germline J gene fills in the rest. The rearrangement uses TRBV7-2 and TRBJ2-7; TRBD2 agrees at 7 bases. This CDR3 region has 15 residues. Germline V gene sequence: CDR1 SGHTA, CDR2 FQGNSA. Trimming removed 1 base from V and 4 bases from J; junction bases left unmatched: 7. CDR3 loop: CASSLGGAGRYEQYF. The DNA read from the CDR3 is TGTGCCAGCAGCTTAGGGGGCGCCGGGAGGTACGAG.

For this clone: The read terminates 3 residues before the CDR3 end, so the remaining end is supplied by the germline J gene. Other DNA sequences within the sample encode an identical CDR3. V gene TRBV18 combines with J gene TRBJ1-1, with 7 bases matching TRBD1. The CDR3 runs 14 residues. The germline CDR1 and CDR2 sequences are KGHSH and LQKENI. V was clipped by 3 bases and J by 2 bases; unmatched bases: 3. The sequenced part of the CDR3 DNA is TGTGCCAGCTCACCGGGACAGCTAAACACTGAA. It is translated as CASSPGQLNTE. The full-length CDR3 reads as CASSPGQLNTEAFF.